The 20 T cell receptor beta chains listed next were all sequenced from one sample in a study of blood T cell repertoires in COVID-19. Assay: immunoSEQ multiplex PCR; the TCRdb copy retains only in-frame clones and omits some. The sample holds 350,000 to 450,000 clones, around nine tenths seen once. Sequenced sample: PBMCs or T cells enriched from blood (not recorded which). These receptors came from a woman aged 25 to 39 who had recovered from COVID-19.

The gene calls are TRBV28 and TRBJ1-3; 8 nucleotides agree with TRBD1. The V and J ends lost 6 bases and 4 bases, in that order; junction bases with no gene match: 8. This CDR3 has 15 residues. In germline, CDR1 is MDHEN, CDR2 SYDVKM. The CDR3 sequence is CASSNQGAGGNTIYF. The CDR3 coding sequence is TGTGCCAGCAGCAATCAGGGGGCGGGAGGAAACACCATATATTTT.

This clone has only a few counts. The chain carries TRBV4-2 and TRBJ1-2; D unresolved. The length of the CDR3 is 13 residues. From germline, CDR1 is LGHNA and CDR2 YNFKEQ. V lost 0 bases and J 5 bases, leaving 7 bases between the germline ends. The CDR3: CASSQDSRYGYTF. In DNA form, the CDR3 reads TGTGCCAGCAGCCAAGATTCCAGGTATGGCTACACCTTC.

The chain combines TRBV30 with TRBJ2-2; D possibly corresponds to TRBD1 (5 bases). V lost 4 bases to trimming and J lost 1 base, with 10 bases between them. The CDR3 has 14 residues. From germline, CDR1 is GTSNPN and CDR2 SVGIG (reference sequence). The CDR3 DNA is TGTGCCTGGACGGGCAGGGTGAACACCGGGGAGCTGTTTTTT. This gives the protein CAWTGRVNTGELFF. Full variable domain (missing parts from reference TRBV30 and TRBJ2-2): SQTIHQWPATLVQPVGSPLSLECTVEGTSNPNLYWYRQAAGRGLQLLFYSVGIGQISSEVPQNLSASRPQDRQFILSSKKLLLSDSGFYLCAWTGRVNTGELFFGEGSRLTVL.

The chain has TRBV19 and TRBJ1-1; TRBD1 might be the D (5 bases). Germline V gene data show CDR1 as LNHDA and CDR2 as SQIVND (reference sequence). With 1 base removed from V and 1 base from J, the gap between germline ends came to 7 bases. This CDR3 comprises 14 residues. The CDR3 DNA sequence: TGTGCCAGTAGTATAGTGGGGCGGAACACTGAAGCTTTCTTT. Amino acid sequence: CASSIVGRNTEAFF.

The chain recombines TRBV6-5 with TRBJ1-1; D call uncertain. The CDR3 runs 15 residues. V was trimmed by 6 bases and J by 3 bases, leaving 17 bases between them. CDR1 MNHEY and CDR2 SVGAGI come from the germline V gene. CDR3 sequence (DNA): TGTGCCAGCAGCCGCCGGAGCCTTTTGGACACTGAAGCTTTCTTT. It specifies CASSRRSLLDTEAFF.

The rearrangement links TRBV30 to TRBJ2-7, with 11 bases matching TRBD2. The length of the CDR3 is 14 residues. The V gene end was trimmed by 2 bases and the J gene end by 7 bases; junction bases not matched to a gene: 7. CDR1 is GTSNPN, CDR2 SVGIG, per germline (reference sequence). The CDR3 loop is CAWSPSGLAEEQYF. In DNA form, the CDR3 reads TGTGCCTGGAGTCCATCGGGACTAGCGGAAGAGCAGTACTTC.

The table lists this clone with a count of one. The chain employs TRBV5-6 and TRBJ1-2; 7 bases map to TRBD1. The CDR3 totals 15 residues. CDR1 is SGHDT and CDR2 is YYEEEE in the germline V gene. V dropped 6 bases and J dropped 2; count of bases not matched to a gene: 10. Here the CDR3 reads CASKKKGALNYGYTF. In DNA form, the CDR3 reads TGTGCCAGCAAAAAAAAGGGGGCGTTGAACTATGGCTACACCTTC.

This chain joins TRBV7-8 and TRBJ2-5, with 7 bases aligning to TRBD1. The CDR3 totals 15 residues. The V and J ends lost 5 bases and 2 bases, in that order; junction bases with no gene match: 8. Germline V gene data show CDR1 as SGHVS and CDR2 as FQNEAQ. The CDR3 spells CASSPERQGQETQYF. CDR3 nucleotides: TGTGCCAGCAGCCCGGAGAGACAGGGTCAAGAGACCCAGTACTTC.

This chain uses TRBV11-1 with TRBJ2-1; D gene ambiguous. Germline V gives CDR1 SGHAT, CDR2 FQDESV (reference sequence). The CDR3 consists of 13 residues. Trimming pared 1 base from V and 7 bases from J, leaving 8 bases between. As DNA, the CDR3 is TGTGCCAGCAGCTTAGATACCGGGAATGAGCAGTTCTTC. Translating gives CASSLDTGNEQFF.

The V call is TRBV29-1, the J call TRBJ1-1; TRBD1 might be the D (5 bases). The CDR3 covers 12 residues. Germline V CDR1 and CDR2: SQVTM, ANQGSEA. In nucleotides, the CDR3 is TGCGGTGGACACCTAAGGGGCACTGAAGCTTTCTTT. It codes for CGGHLRGTEAFF.

This chain links TRBV6-5 with TRBJ2-7; D unclear. The CDR3 has 16 amino acids. Per the germline V gene, CDR1 is MNHEY and CDR2 is SVGAGI. Trimming shortened V by 0 bases and J by 4 bases, and 16 bases separated the two germline ends. As DNA, the CDR3 is TGTGCCAGCAGTTACTCGAGTAAGCTAGATAGGTACGAGCAGTACTTC. Translating gives CASSYSSKLDRYEQYF.

V usage is TRBV19 and J usage is TRBJ2-3; no reliable D call. The germline V and J ends were trimmed by 2 bases and 3 bases, with 9 bases remaining between them. This CDR3 is 14 amino acids long. Germline values: CDR1 LNHDA, CDR2 SQIVND (reference sequence). The CDR3 reads CASSISTETDTQYF. CDR3 coding DNA: TGTGCCAGTAGTATATCAACTGAAACAGATACGCAGTATTTT.

The chain combines TRBV9 with TRBJ2-3; 9 bases are shared with TRBD2. This CDR3 spans 16 amino acids. V lost 0 bases, J lost 5 bases, and 7 bases stayed unmatched. Germline V gene data show CDR1 as SGDLS and CDR2 as YYNGEE. The DNA of the CDR3 is TGTGCCAGCAGCGTAGAAAGCGGGGGGACGAGAGATACGCAGTATTTT. As protein: CASSVESGGTRDTQYF. The variable domain in full, completed from reference TRBV9 and TRBJ2-3, reads DSGVTQTPKHLITATGQRVTLRCSPRSGDLSVYWYQQSLDQGLQFLIQYYNGEERAKGNILERFSAQQFPDLHSELNLSSLELGDSALYFCASSVESGGTRDTQYFGPGTRLTVL.

This clone appeared a single time. The gene calls are TRBV2 and TRBJ2-5; the D is unclear. With 8 bases removed from V and 4 bases from J, the gap between germline ends came to 5 bases. Per germline, CDR1 SNHLY and CDR2 FYNNEI. The length of the CDR3 is 10 residues. The CDR3 sequence is CASSGETQYF. In nucleotides, the CDR3 is TGTGCCAGCTCAGGAGAGACCCAGTACTTC.

The chain carries TRBV9 and TRBJ1-4, with TRBD1 identical over 8 bases. CDR3 size: 15 residues. Germline V CDR1 and CDR2: SGDLS, YYNGEE. The V gene end was trimmed by 3 bases and the J gene end by 8 bases; junction bases not matched to a gene: 9. CDR3 sequence: CASSEHGQGGEKLFF. CDR3 sequence (DNA): TGTGCCAGCAGCGAGCACGGACAGGGAGGCGAAAAACTGTTTTTT.

V is TRBV5-1 and J is TRBJ1-1; 8 bases fit TRBD1. The length of the CDR3 is 16 residues. Germline V gene lookup returns CDR1 SGHRS and CDR2 YFSETQ. J lost 2 bases, V lost 2 bases, and 8 bases had no gene match. The CDR3 coding sequence is TGCGCCAGCAGCTTCACAGGGGGGTTTCGAAACACTGAAGCTTTCTTT. Its translation is CASSFTGGFRNTEAFF.

The chain joins TRBV4-2 to TRBJ2-7; tentatively, D is TRBD1 (6 bases). Germline CDR1 is LGHNA and CDR2 is YNFKEQ. V lost 0 bases, J lost 6 bases, and 6 bases lay in between. The CDR3 is 12 amino acids. The CDR3 DNA reads TGTGCCAGCAGCCAAGAGGGGGCCGAGCAGTACTTC. Translated: CASSQEGAEQYF.

V is TRBV19 and J is TRBJ1-2; D unresolved. V dropped 4 bases and J dropped 4 bases, with 13 bases sitting between them. CDR1 is LNHDA, CDR2 SQIVND, per germline (reference sequence). CDR3 length: 14 residues. The CDR3, as DNA: TGTGCCAGTAGTAGTATTGGGCCTTCCTATGGCTACACCTTC. Translating it yields CASSSIGPSYGYTF.

This chain uses TRBV14 with TRBJ2-3; 7 nucleotides agree with TRBD1. V was pared by 0 bases and J by 7 bases, with 10 bases of the junction left unmatched. This CDR3 has 16 residues. Germline V lookup: CDR1 SGHDN, CDR2 FVKESK. The CDR3 DNA follows: TGTGCCAGCAGCCAAGACATGCTTCTGGGACAGAATACGCAGTATTTT. This encodes CASSQDMLLGQNTQYF. Variable domain in full (rest from reference TRBV14 and TRBJ2-3): EAGVTQFPSHSVIEKGQTVTLRCDPISGHDNLYWYRRVMGKEIKFLLHFVKESKQDESGMPNNRFLAERTGGTYSTLKVQPAELEDSGVYFCASSQDMLLGQNTQYFGPGTRLTVL.

The CDR3 reads CASSARLAGDFLVYEQYF. The CDR3 coding sequence is TGTGCCAGCAGCGCTCGACTAGCGGGGGATTTTTTGGTTTACGAGCAGTACTTC. V usage is TRBV7-2 and J usage is TRBJ2-7, with TRBD2 identical over 12 bases. Germline loops: CDR1 SGHTA, CDR2 FQGNSA. The V and J ends lost 5 bases and 4 bases, in that order; junction bases with no gene match: 15. The length of the CDR3 is 18 residues. The full variable domain, in which reference TRBV7-2 and TRBJ2-7 provide the parts outside the CDR3, is GAGVSQSPSNKVTEKGKDVELRCDPISGHTALYWYRQSLGQGLEFLIYFQGNSAPDKSGLPSDRFSAERTGGSVSTLTIQRTQQEDSAVYLCASSARLAGDFLVYEQYFGPGTRLTVT.